One and the same sample provided the 10 T cell receptor beta chains below, sequenced in a study of T cells in tuberculosis. Using immunoSEQ multiplex PCR, the repertoire was profiled, and TCRdb retains in-frame clones only, with some absent. The table shows about 43,000 clones, with 90% to 95% occurring only once. The material sequenced was PBMCs. These receptors were collected from a donor aged 5 to 30 with latent tuberculosis or without tuberculosis infection. Some clones in this sample may be carry-over from other donors' samples.

This clone was detected only a few times. J is TRBJ1-1 and V is TRBV2, with 7 positions matching TRBD1. Unmatched junction bases numbered 4, after V lost 5 bases and J lost 1 base. CDR3 length equals 14 residues. CDR1 and CDR2 from the germline V gene are SNHLY and FYNNEI. DNA for the CDR3: TGTGCCAGCAGTTCACAGGGGAAGAACACTGAAGCTTTCTTT. Protein sequence: CASSSQGKNTEAFF.

This rearrangement joins TRBV2 to TRBJ1-1; D remains unclear. The CDR3 length is 13 residues. CDR1 is SNHLY, CDR2 FYNNEI, per germline. V was shortened by 7 bases and J by 1 base, with 10 bases between the two germline ends. CDR3 in amino acids: CASTLTKNTEAFF. CDR3 sequence (DNA): TGTGCCAGCACCCTGACAAAGAACACTGAAGCTTTCTTT.

V gene TRBV27 combines with J gene TRBJ1-1, with TRBD1 matching over 9 bases. J was trimmed by 0 bases and V by 8 bases; bases with no gene match: 1. This CDR3 contains 13 residues. Germline V gene data show CDR1 as MNHEY and CDR2 as SMNVEV (reference sequence). This CDR3 is CASRDRVNTEAFF. The CDR3 DNA sequence: TGTGCCAGCCGGGACAGGGTGAACACTGAAGCTTTCTTT.

The chain employs TRBV7-8 and TRBJ2-3; 7 bases are a match to TRBD2. V lost 1 base, J lost 2 bases, and 9 bases stayed unmatched. This CDR3 has 17 amino acids. CDR1 SGHVS and CDR2 FQNEAQ come from the germline V gene. This CDR3 reads CASSLDSPSGFTDTQYF. In nucleotides, the CDR3 is TGTGCCAGCAGCTTAGACTCCCCTAGCGGCTTCACAGATACGCAGTATTTT.

V usage is TRBV9 and J usage is TRBJ2-1; perhaps TRBD2 as D (5 bases). The germline gives CDR1 SGDLS, CDR2 YYNGEE. CDR3 size: 16 residues. Between the trimmed V and J ends, which lost 0 bases and 5 bases, there was a span of 15 bases. The CDR3 loop reads CASSVGSEDLNNEQFF. CDR3 nucleotides: TGTGCCAGCAGCGTAGGTTCGGAGGACCTAAACAATGAGCAGTTCTTC.

The V and J genes are TRBV7-9 and TRBJ2-7; 8 bases map to TRBD2. The CDR3 runs 14 residues. With V trimmed by 5 bases and J by 4 bases, 7 bases remained unmatched. Germline CDR1 SEHNR, CDR2 FQNEAQ (reference sequence). CDR3 DNA: TGTGCCAGCAGCCTAGAGCTAGCGGGTTACGAGCAGTACTTC. Protein sequence: CASSLELAGYEQYF.

The rearrangement uses TRBV4-3 and TRBJ1-5; D perhaps matches TRBD1 (5 bases). Germline CDR1 LGHNA, CDR2 YSLEER. The germline V and J ends were trimmed by 0 bases and 11 bases, with 17 bases remaining between them. The CDR3 is made up of 15 amino acids. CDR3 sequence reads: CASSQDLDSVFAQHF. In DNA, the CDR3 is TGCGCCAGCAGCCAAGATCTTGACAGCGTTTTCGCCCAGCATTTT.

CDR3 amino acids: CASSILTKRTGELFF. DNA for the CDR3: TGTGCCAGTAGTATCCTCACTAAAAGAACCGGGGAGCTGTTTTTT. The genes are TRBV19 and TRBJ2-2, with D unresolved. The V end lost 3 bases, the J end lost 5 bases, and 13 bases lay between the germline ends. The germline CDR1 and CDR2 sequences are LNHDA and SQIVND (reference sequence). The CDR3 covers 15 residues.

This chain links TRBV9 with TRBJ2-1; 10 nucleotides match TRBD2. J was trimmed by 8 bases and V by 3 bases; bases with no gene match: 5. CDR3 length: 14 amino acids. Germline lookup yields CDR1 SGDLS and CDR2 YYNGEE. The CDR3, as DNA: TGTGCCAGCAGCGCTAGCGGGAGACTAGATGAGCAGTTCTTC. As protein: CASSASGRLDEQFF.

The rearrangement joins TRBV10-3 to TRBJ1-4, with D possibly TRBD1 on 5 matching bases. This CDR3 comprises 15 residues. V lost 6 bases and J 6 bases, leaving 17 bases between the germline ends. Germline values: CDR1 ENHRY, CDR2 SYGVKD. The CDR3 here is CAISAGPGRDEKLFF. CDR3 in DNA: TGTGCCATCAGCGCGGGGCCAGGGAGAGATGAAAAACTGTTTTTT.